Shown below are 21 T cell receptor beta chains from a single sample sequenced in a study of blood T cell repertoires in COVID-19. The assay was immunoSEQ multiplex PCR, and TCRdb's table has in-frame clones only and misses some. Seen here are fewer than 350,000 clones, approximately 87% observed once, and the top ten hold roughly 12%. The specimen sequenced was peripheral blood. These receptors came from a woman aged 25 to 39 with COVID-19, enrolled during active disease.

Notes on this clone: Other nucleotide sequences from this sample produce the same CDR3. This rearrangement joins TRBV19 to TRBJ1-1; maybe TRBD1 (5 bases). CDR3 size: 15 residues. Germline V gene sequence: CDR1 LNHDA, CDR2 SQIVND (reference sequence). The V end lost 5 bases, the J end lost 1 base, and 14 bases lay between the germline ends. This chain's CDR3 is CASSPQGVGNTEAFF. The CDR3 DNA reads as TGTGCCAGTAGTCCCCAGGGTGTAGGGAACACTGAAGCTTTCTTT.

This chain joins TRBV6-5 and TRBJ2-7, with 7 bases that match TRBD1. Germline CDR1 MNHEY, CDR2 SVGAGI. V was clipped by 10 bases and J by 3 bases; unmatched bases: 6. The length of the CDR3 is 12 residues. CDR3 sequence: CATRQGHYEQYF. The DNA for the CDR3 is TGTGCCACAAGACAGGGTCACTACGAGCAGTACTTC.

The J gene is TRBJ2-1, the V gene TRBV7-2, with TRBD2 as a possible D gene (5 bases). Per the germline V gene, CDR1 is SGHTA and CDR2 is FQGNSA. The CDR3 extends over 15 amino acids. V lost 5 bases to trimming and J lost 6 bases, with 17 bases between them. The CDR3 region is CASSPRAGLANEQFF. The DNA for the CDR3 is TGTGCCAGCAGCCCGAGGGCTGGGCTAGCCAATGAGCAGTTCTTC.

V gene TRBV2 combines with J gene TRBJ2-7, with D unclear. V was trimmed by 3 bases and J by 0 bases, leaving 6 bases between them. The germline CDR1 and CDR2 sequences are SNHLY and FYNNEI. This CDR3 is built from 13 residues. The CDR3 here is CASSEALSYEQYF. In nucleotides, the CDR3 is TGTGCCAGCAGTGAGGCCCTCTCCTACGAGCAGTACTTC.

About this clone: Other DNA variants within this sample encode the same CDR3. The CDR3 DNA reads as TGCGCCAGCAGCCCACTATCGGGGACAGATACGCAGTATTTT. Amino acids: CASSPLSGTDTQYF. The chain links TRBV5-1 to TRBJ2-3, with D tentatively TRBD2 (5 bases). V dropped 4 bases and J dropped 3 bases, with 12 bases sitting between them. The CDR3 extends over 14 amino acids. CDR1 and CDR2 (germline): SGHRS, YFSETQ.

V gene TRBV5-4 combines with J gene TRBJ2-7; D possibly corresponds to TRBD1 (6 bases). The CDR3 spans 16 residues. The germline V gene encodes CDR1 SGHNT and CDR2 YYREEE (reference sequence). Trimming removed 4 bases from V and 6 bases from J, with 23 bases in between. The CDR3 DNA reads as TGTGCCAGCAGCCCAGGGACACCAATGGGCCGTTTCGAGCAGTACTTC. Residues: CASSPGTPMGRFEQYF.

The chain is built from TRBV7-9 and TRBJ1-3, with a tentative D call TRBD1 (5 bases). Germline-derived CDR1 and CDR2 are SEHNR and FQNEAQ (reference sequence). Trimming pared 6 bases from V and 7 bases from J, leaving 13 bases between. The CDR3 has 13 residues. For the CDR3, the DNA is TGTGCCAGCAGAGGCGGCAGGGCCAACACCATATATTTT. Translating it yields CASRGGRANTIYF.

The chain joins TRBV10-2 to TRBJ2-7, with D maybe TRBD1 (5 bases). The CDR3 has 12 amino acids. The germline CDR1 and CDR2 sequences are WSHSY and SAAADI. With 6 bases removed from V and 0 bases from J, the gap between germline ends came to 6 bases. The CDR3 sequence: CASRDNSYEQYF. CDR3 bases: TGCGCCAGCAGGGACAACTCCTACGAGCAGTACTTC.

The CDR3, as DNA: TGTGCCAGCACCCCCGGGTGGGAGGTGTATAATTCACCCCTCCACTTT. It is translated as CASTPGWEVYNSPLHF. This chain links TRBV6-6 with TRBJ1-6; D uncertain. V dropped 7 bases and J dropped 4 bases, with 17 bases sitting between them. Germline V gene data show CDR1 as MNHNY and CDR2 as SVGAGI (reference sequence). The CDR3 runs to 16 residues.

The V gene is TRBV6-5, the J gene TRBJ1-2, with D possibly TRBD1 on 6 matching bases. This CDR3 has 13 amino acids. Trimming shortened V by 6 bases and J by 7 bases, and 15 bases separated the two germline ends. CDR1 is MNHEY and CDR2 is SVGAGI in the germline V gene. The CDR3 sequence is CASSPGHKGGYTF. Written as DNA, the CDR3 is TGTGCCAGCAGCCCGGGACACAAGGGTGGCTACACCTTC.

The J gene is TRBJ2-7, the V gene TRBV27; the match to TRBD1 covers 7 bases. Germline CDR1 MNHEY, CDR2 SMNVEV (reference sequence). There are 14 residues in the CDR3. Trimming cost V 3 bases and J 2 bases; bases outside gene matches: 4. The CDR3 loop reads CASSFATGPYEQYF. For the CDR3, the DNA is TGTGCCAGCAGTTTCGCGACAGGGCCCTACGAGCAGTACTTC.

CDR3 amino acids: CASSLVTGDEQFF. The CDR3 coding sequence is TGTGCCAGCAGCTTAGTAACAGGGGATGAGCAGTTCTTC. The rearrangement joins TRBV11-2 to TRBJ2-1; the match to TRBD1 covers 7 bases. V lost 1 base, J lost 8 bases, and 2 bases stayed unmatched. In germline, CDR1 is SGHAT, CDR2 FQNNGV. The length of the CDR3 is 13 residues.

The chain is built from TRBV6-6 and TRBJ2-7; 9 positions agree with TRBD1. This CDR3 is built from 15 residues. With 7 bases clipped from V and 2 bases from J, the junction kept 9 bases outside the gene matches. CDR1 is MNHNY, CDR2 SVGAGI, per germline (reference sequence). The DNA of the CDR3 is TGTGCCAGCACCAAGTCCCGGGACAGGGCCTACGAGCAGTACTTC. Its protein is CASTKSRDRAYEQYF.

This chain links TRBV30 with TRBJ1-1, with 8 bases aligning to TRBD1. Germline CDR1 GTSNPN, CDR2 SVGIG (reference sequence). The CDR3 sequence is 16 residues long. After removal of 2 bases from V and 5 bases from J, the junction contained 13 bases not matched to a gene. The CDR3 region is CAWSITRTGTGTEAFF. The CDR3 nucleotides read TGTGCCTGGAGTATAACTCGGACAGGGACGGGGACTGAAGCTTTCTTT.

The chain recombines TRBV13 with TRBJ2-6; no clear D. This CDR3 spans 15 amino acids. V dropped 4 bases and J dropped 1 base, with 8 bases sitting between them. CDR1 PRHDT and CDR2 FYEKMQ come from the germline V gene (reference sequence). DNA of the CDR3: TGTGCCAGCAGCTCCTCAGGATCTGGGGCCAACGTCCTGACTTTC. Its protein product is CASSSSGSGANVLTF.

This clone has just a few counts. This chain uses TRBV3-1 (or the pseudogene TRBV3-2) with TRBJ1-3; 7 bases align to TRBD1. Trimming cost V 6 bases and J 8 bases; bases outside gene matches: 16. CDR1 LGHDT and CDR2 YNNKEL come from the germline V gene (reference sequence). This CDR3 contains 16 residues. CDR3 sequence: CASSLTGEGVADTIYF. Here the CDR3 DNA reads TGTGCCAGCAGTCTTACAGGGGAAGGTGTAGCGGACACCATATATTTT.

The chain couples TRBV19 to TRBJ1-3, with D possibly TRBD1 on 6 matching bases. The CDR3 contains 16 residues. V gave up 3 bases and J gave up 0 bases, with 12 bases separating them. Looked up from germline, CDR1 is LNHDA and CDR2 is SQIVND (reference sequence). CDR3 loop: CASSMSGVGSGNTIYF. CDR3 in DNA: TGTGCCAGTAGTATGTCAGGGGTCGGCTCTGGAAACACCATATATTTT.

The DNA of the CDR3 is TGTGCCAGCACGGGACAGGGGGCGATCGGGGAGCTGTTTTTT. It is translated as CASTGQGAIGELFF. The chain combines TRBV2 with TRBJ2-2, with TRBD1 matching over 12 bases. Unmatched junction bases numbered 4, after V lost 7 bases and J lost 7 bases. This CDR3 comprises 14 residues. CDR1 is SNHLY, CDR2 FYNNEI, per germline.

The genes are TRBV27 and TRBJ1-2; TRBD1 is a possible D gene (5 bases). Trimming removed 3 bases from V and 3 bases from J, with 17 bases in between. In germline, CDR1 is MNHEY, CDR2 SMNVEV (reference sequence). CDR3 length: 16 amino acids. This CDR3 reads CASSFKPSRVYYGYTF. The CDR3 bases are TGTGCCAGCAGTTTTAAACCCTCCAGGGTATACTATGGCTACACCTTC.

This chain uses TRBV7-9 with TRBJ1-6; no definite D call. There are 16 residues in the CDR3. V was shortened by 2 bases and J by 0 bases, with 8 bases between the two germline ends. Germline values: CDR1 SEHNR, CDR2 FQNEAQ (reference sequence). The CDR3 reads CASSLSLASYNSPLHF. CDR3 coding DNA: TGTGCCAGCAGCTTAAGTTTGGCCTCCTATAATTCACCCCTCCACTTT.

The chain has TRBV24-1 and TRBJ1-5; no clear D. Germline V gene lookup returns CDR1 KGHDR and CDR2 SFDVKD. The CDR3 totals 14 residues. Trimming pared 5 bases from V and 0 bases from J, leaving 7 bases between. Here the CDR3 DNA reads TGTGCCACCAGTGGAACCTATAGCAATCAGCCCCAGCATTTT. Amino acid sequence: CATSGTYSNQPQHF.